This is a list of T cell receptor beta chains from one sample in a study of vaccination effects on CD4 cells after COVID-19. Using immunoSEQ multiplex PCR, the repertoire was profiled, and TCRdb retains in-frame clones only, with some absent. Here the sample spans about 20,000 clones, about 70% being singletons. These receptors are not linked to any known antigen. This specimen consisted of CD4+ T cells from PBMCs cultured with SARS-CoV-2 spike peptides, obtained before COVID-19 vaccination. The receptors were sampled from a human donor who had a prior SARS-CoV-2 infection. Each CDR3 is given with its conserved first and last residue. The D gene is left open where the match is weak.

D gene,CDR3 length,V gene,CDR3 protein
.,15,TRBV6-5,CASSYSIYRNQPQHF
.,13,TRBV3-1/TRBV3-2,CASSLQIGGTQYF
.,13,TRBV9,CASSVASSSEQFF
.,13,TRBV5-4,CASSLGVRETQYF
.,13,TRBV25-1,CASSDIAGYGYTF
.,13,TRBV3-1/TRBV3-2,CASSPRGGGRAFF
.,16,TRBV11-2,CASSTGGQGSGNTIYF
.,14,TRBV5-6,CASSMGLLNYGYTF
TRBD1,13,TRBV6-5,CASRDRGGYTIYF
.,14,TRBV7-9,CASSYRDGRHGYTF
.,14,TRBV6-5,CASSQTQGGSGYTF
.,19,TRBV4-1,CASSELNLVPSSYNSPLHF
.,15,TRBV6-5,CASSIKQVTYNEQFF
.,15,TRBV30,CAWSEGGGIQETQYF
.,15,TRBV7-9,CASSLSMGQTGELFF